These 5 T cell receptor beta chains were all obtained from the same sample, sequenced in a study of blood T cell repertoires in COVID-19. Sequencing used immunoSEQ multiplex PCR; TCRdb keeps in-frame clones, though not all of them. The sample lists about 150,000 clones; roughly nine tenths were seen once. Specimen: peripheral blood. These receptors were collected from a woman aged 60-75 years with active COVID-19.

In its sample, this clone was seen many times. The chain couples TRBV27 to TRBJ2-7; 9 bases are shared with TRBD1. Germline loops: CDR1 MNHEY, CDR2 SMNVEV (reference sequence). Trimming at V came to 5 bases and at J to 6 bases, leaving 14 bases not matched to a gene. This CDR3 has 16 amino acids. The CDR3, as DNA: TGTGCCAGCAGTCAACCTTCCGGGACAGGGCTTAGCGAGCAGTACTTC. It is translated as CASSQPSGTGLSEQYF.

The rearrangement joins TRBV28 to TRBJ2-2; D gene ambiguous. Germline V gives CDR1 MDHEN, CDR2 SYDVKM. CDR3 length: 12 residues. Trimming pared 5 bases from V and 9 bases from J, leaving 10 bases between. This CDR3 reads CASSTPARELFF. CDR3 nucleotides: TGTGCCAGCAGTACTCCCGCACGGGAGCTGTTTTTT.

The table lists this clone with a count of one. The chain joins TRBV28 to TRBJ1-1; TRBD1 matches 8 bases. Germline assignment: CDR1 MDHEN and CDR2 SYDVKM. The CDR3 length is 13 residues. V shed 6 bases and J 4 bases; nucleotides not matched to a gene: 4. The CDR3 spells CASRPTGGTEAFF. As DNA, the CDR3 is TGTGCCAGCAGACCCACAGGGGGCACTGAAGCTTTCTTT.

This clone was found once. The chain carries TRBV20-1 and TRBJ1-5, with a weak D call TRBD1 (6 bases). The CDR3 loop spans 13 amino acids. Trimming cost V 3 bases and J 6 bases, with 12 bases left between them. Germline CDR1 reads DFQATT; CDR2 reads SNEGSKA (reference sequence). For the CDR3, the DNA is TGCAGTGCTAGTCGCCAGGGGCTTCAGCCCCAGCATTTT. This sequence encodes CSASRQGLQPQHF.

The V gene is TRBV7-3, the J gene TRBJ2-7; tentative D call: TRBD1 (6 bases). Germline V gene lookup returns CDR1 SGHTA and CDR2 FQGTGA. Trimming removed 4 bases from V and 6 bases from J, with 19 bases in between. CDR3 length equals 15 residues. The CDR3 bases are TGTGCCAGCAGCTCCTTCGGACAGCCTGGGGGCGAGCAGTACTTC. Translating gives CASSSFGQPGGEQYF.